This T cell receptor (beta chain) was found in a study of regulatory T cells in long-lasting Graves disease (dated by TCRdb to about 2021). Looking at the study overall: In the newly diagnosed Graves' disease group, patients had been taking antithyroid drugs for less than 3 months. Patients with persistent Graves' disease were compared with patients with newly diagnosed Graves' disease using TCR sequencing and RNA sequencing of peripheral blood. The study was conducted in China and was registered as a clinical trial. A total of about 35 samples underwent TCR sequencing, from about 13 patients with persistent Graves' disease and some 20 patients with newly diagnosed Graves' disease. On the study overall, not on this receptor specifically: Persistent patients shared more public clonotypes among themselves (over 2,500) than newly diagnosed patients did (about 970). Only the TCR beta chain was sequenced and analyzed. Only peripheral blood was studied, because thyroid tissue, the primary lesion, was inaccessible. Preferential use of TRBV28, TRBJ1-2 and TRBJ2-5 was observed in persistent disease, whereas TRBV20-1 and TRBJ2-1 were favored in newly diagnosed disease. Lower TCR Shannon entropy and fewer highly expanded clones were observed in persistent Graves' disease patients than in newly diagnosed patients, which suggested clonal expansion. The small sample size was acknowledged by the authors as a limitation that may reduce accuracy.

Receptor amplification or capture employed multiplex PCR. The listed sequencing device is Illumina HiSeq 4000. TCR beta libraries were built with iRepertoire HTBI primers and Arm-PCR amplification of CDR3 regions. PCR products were gel purified before sequencing. On the study's bioinformatics: Gene usage analysis of CDR3 amino acid clonotypes used the 62 TRBV and some 15 TRBJ segments found across samples. COPE and FqMerger were used to merge filtered high-quality paired reads into contigs. Contigs were aligned with BLAST to IMGT TRBV, TRBD and TRBJ reference genes, and CDR3 was defined per IMGT. Any clonotype with a frequency above 0.1% was classified as a highly expanded clone. Shannon entropy was used to measure repertoire diversity, and the Gini coefficient was used to measure V-J evenness. Public clonotypes were defined as clonotypes shared by more than one individual. The public reads were reprocessed in TCRdb via fastp at Q25 and MiXCR, keeping in-frame beta chains. When rows share a CDR3 protein, they turn into one entry using the most common DNA and genes. These V and J calls rely on TCRdb rather than the paper's analysis. The sample contains 250,000 or so distinct CDR3 sequences, 20% of them found a single time. The ten largest clones represent around 13% of the sample.

This clonotype was seen a few times. Which antigen it targets is not known. No clone much larger than this one lies a single base away; base qualities are absent. The sample's time point, from its label and the paper: newly diagnosed GD, antithyroid drugs for less than 3 months. For both TCR sequencing and RNA sequencing, RNA was extracted from PBMCs using TRIzol. The diagnosis of Graves' disease followed American Thyroid Association guidelines. Patients for the study were recruited at an endocrinology department in Xi'an, China. Each patient gave approximately 9.7 milliliters of peripheral blood, collected in an EDTA anticoagulant tube. Ficoll Paque Plus density gradient separation was used to isolate PBMCs, and no further T cell sorting was done. RNA quality was checked with an Agilent 2100 Bioanalyzer and agarose gel, and concentration with a NanoDrop 2000. Reading from cysteine to phenylalanine, the CDR3 counts 14 amino acids. The read is trimmed to its CDR3 DNA, 42 bases read in frame from base 1. The germline V gene (reference sequence) sets CDR1 to LNHDA and CDR2 to SQIVND. The junction carries 11 bases between V and J, which are trimmed by 7 bases and 2 bases respectively.

The clonotype comes from a female donor with Graves disease. This receptor chain uses TRBV19 and TRBJ2-2; the D gene is perhaps TRBD1, from 6 matching bases. Sequencing was performed on peripheral blood mononuclear cells (PBMCs), taken at new diagnosis, from a patient treated with antithyroid drugs. The CDR3 region has the sequence CASIWGHNTGELFF. The DNA is as follows: TGTGCCAGTATCTGGGGGCACAACACCGGGGAGCTGTTTTTT.